The rows below give T cell receptor beta chains drawn from one sample of a study of blood T cell repertoires in COVID-19. Produced via immunoSEQ multiplex PCR; TCRdb's table is partial and in-frame only. The sample holds tens of thousands of clones, just over 85% seen once. The sequencing sample was made of peripheral blood. The receptors derive from a man between 65 and 80 years old with acute or convalescent COVID-19. The CDR3 runs from the conserved cysteine through the conserved F or W. A D gene is named only where the DNA matches it firmly. Clone size, where shown, is once, few, many, or a class for clones that have expanded.

J gene | CDR3 length | clone size | V gene | D gene | CDR3 protein | CDR3 DNA
TRBJ2-5 | 15 | NA | TRBV6-2/TRBV6-3 | TRBD2 | CASSLGLAGGETQYF | TGTGCCAGCAGTCTTGGACTAGCGGGAGGGGAGACCCAGTACTTC
TRBJ2-7 | 12 | NA | TRBV15 | NA | CATSASSYEQYF | TGTGCCACCAGCGCGAGCTCGTACGAGCAGTACTTC
TRBJ2-7 | 16 | few | TRBV7-3 | TRBD2 | CASSPYSGSGSYEQYF | TGTGCCAGCAGCCCATATAGCGGGAGTGGATCCTACGAGCAGTACTTC
TRBJ1-6 | 11 | NA | TRBV20-1 | NA | CSASKLSPLHF | TGCAGTGCTAGCAAACTCTCACCCCTCCACTTT
TRBJ2-3 | 16 | NA | TRBV20-1 | NA | CSASPPAEFSTDTQYF | TGCAGTGCTAGTCCCCCAGCGGAGTTCAGCACAGATACGCAGTATTTT
TRBJ1-2 | 15 | NA | TRBV19 | NA | CASSRRKDSNYGYTF | TGTGCCAGTAGTAGACGGAAGGACTCTAACTATGGCTACACCTTC
TRBJ2-1 | 15 | NA | TRBV9 | TRBD2 | CASSPLAGGHNEQFF | TGTGCCAGCAGCCCTTTAGCGGGGGGGCACAATGAGCAGTTCTTC
TRBJ1-2 | 13 | NA | TRBV6-5 | TRBD1 | CATNTRDSYGYTF | TGTGCCACCAACACGAGGGACAGCTATGGCTACACCTTC
TRBJ1-4 | 13 | NA | TRBV5-5 | TRBD1 | CASSVTGGEKLFF | TGTGCCAGCAGCGTAACAGGGGGTGAAAAACTGTTTTTT
TRBJ2-2 | 21 | NA | TRBV4-1 | TRBD2 | CASSQRRLAGDLGANTGELFF | TGCGCCAGCAGCCAAAGGCGACTAGCGGGAGATTTGGGGGCTAACACCGGGGAGCTGTTTTTT
TRBJ1-3 | 15 | few | TRBV3-1/TRBV3-2 | NA | CASSQAREVGNTIYF | TGTGCCAGCAGCCAAGCCAGGGAGGTTGGAAACACCATATATTTT
TRBJ1-1 | 16 | NA | TRBV6-5 | NA | CASSYSGLVGGTEAFF | TGTGCCAGCAGTTACTCGGGGTTGGTGGGGGGGACTGAAGCTTTCTTT
TRBJ2-5 | 14 | NA | TRBV4-2 | NA | CASRLNRDQETQYF | TGTGCCAGCAGGCTAAACAGGGACCAAGAGACCCAGTACTTC
TRBJ1-2 | 13 | NA | TRBV30 | NA | CAWTRENDYGYTF | TGTGCCTGGACCCGAGAGAACGACTATGGCTACACCTTC
TRBJ1-1 | 13 | NA | TRBV29-1 | TRBD1 | CSVHSGGSTEAFF | TGCAGCGTACACTCAGGGGGTTCCACTGAAGCTTTCTTT
TRBJ2-7 | 14 | once | TRBV7-2 | TRBD2 | CASSIGTSAYEQYF | TGTGCCAGCAGCATAGGGACTAGCGCCTACGAGCAGTACTTC
TRBJ1-3 | 16 | NA | TRBV7-8 | TRBD1 | CASSAYRGSGGNTIYF | TGTGCCAGCAGCGCATACAGGGGGTCGGGTGGAAACACCATATATTTT
TRBJ2-3 | 11 | NA | TRBV11-2 | NA | CASSSPGPGGF | TGTGCCAGCAGCTCCCCGGGACCCGGGGGTTTT
TRBJ2-5 | 14 | NA | TRBV5-4 | NA | CASSLDRAQGTQYF | TGTGCCAGCAGCTTGGACAGGGCTCAGGGGACCCAGTACTTC
TRBJ2-1 | 14 | NA | TRBV2 | TRBD1 | CASQDRGNHNEQFF | TGTGCCAGCCAGGACAGGGGGAACCACAATGAGCAGTTCTTC
TRBJ1-1 | 13 | NA | TRBV9 | NA | CASSYSQVSEAFF | TGTGCCAGCAGCTATAGTCAAGTATCTGAAGCTTTCTTT
TRBJ1-5 | 13 | NA | TRBV30 | NA | CAWSYRAARPQHF | TGTGCCTGGAGTTACAGGGCCGCACGGCCCCAGCATTTT
TRBJ2-1 | 13 | NA | TRBV3-1/TRBV3-2 | NA | CASSSGRGNEQFF | TGTGCCAGCAGCTCGGGCAGGGGCAATGAGCAGTTCTTC
TRBJ1-1 | 13 | NA | TRBV6-5 | NA | CASTKPGSTEAFF | TGTGCCAGCACTAAACCCGGGAGTACTGAAGCTTTCTTT
TRBJ1-1 | 14 | NA | TRBV7-9 | NA | CASSPREVNTEAFF | TGTGCCAGCAGCCCCCGAGAGGTGAACACTGAAGCTTTCTTT
TRBJ2-3 | 14 | NA | TRBV14 | TRBD2 | CANPTGGPADTQYF | TGTGCCAACCCGACGGGGGGGCCCGCAGATACGCAGTATTTT
TRBJ2-1 | 18 | NA | TRBV25-1 | TRBD2 | CASSEFGGTSGAYNEQFF | TGTGCCAGCAGTGAATTCGGAGGGACTAGCGGGGCCTACAATGAGCAGTTCTTC
TRBJ1-5 | 15 | NA | TRBV28 | NA | CASRGGGRKYQPQHF | TGTGCCAGCAGGGGCGGGGGTCGTAAATATCAGCCCCAGCATTTT
TRBJ2-1 | 15 | NA | TRBV10-2 | TRBD2 | CASSPSGSSYNEQFF | TGCGCCAGCAGTCCTAGCGGGAGCTCCTACAATGAGCAGTTCTTC
TRBJ1-1 | 13 | NA | TRBV19 | NA | CASRTGIDTEAFF | TGTGCCAGTAGGACAGGAATTGACACTGAAGCTTTCTTT
TRBJ2-1 | 15 | NA | TRBV11-2 | NA | CASKTSGGREVEQFF | TGTGCCAGCAAAACGAGCGGCGGTAGAGAAGTTGAGCAGTTCTTC
TRBJ1-6 | 16 | few | TRBV3-1/TRBV3-2 | NA | CASSPPQGRANSPLHF | TGTGCCAGCAGCCCACCCCAGGGAAGGGCGAATTCACCCCTCCACTTT
TRBJ2-1 | 15 | NA | TRBV6-5 | NA | CASRLDGQNYNEQFF | TGTGCCAGCAGGTTAGACGGACAGAACTACAATGAGCAGTTCTTC
TRBJ1-1 | 14 | once | TRBV28 | NA | CASSLGRENTEAFF | TGTGCCAGCAGTTTAGGGCGGGAGAACACTGAAGCTTTCTTT
TRBJ1-1 | 14 | NA | TRBV3-1/TRBV3-2 | NA | CASSQRASNTEAFF | TGTGCCAGCAGCCAGAGAGCATCGAACACTGAAGCTTTCTTT
TRBJ2-7 | 15 | NA | TRBV4-1 | TRBD2 | CASSQPGTTPYEQYF | TGCGCCAGCAGCCAACCCGGGACTACTCCCTACGAGCAGTACTTC
TRBJ2-7 | 14 | NA | TRBV6-2/TRBV6-3 | TRBD1 | CASSRTGGRAEQYF | TGTGCCAGCAGTCGGACAGGGGGACGGGCCGAGCAGTACTTC
TRBJ1-5 | 16 | NA | TRBV2 | NA | CASSGSRVRSNQPQHF | TGTGCCAGCAGTGGTTCCAGGGTCCGGAGCAATCAGCCCCAGCATTTT
TRBJ2-7 | 14 | NA | TRBV6-5 | NA | CASSSPGRRYEQYF | TGTGCCAGCAGTTCCCCGGGAAGACGCTACGAGCAGTACTTC
TRBJ1-2 | 16 | NA | TRBV11-2 | NA | CASSLGGTSNNYGYTF | TGTGCCAGCAGCTTAGGGGGGACTTCAAATAACTATGGCTACACCTTC
TRBJ1-2 | 14 | NA | TRBV18 | NA | CASSPRWGGSGYTF | TGTGCCAGCTCACCGAGGTGGGGGGGGAGCGGCTACACCTTC
TRBJ2-2 | 14 | NA | TRBV28 | NA | CASGSGQHTGELFF | TGTGCCAGCGGCTCTGGACAGCACACCGGGGAGCTGTTTTTT
TRBJ2-2 | 15 | NA | TRBV2 | NA | CASSLDIANTGELFF | TGTGCCAGCAGTTTGGACATCGCGAACACCGGGGAGCTGTTTTTT
TRBJ2-7 | 17 | once | TRBV5-1 | TRBD1 | CASTKSGQGAGGREQYF | TGCGCCAGCACGAAGTCCGGACAGGGGGCCGGAGGTAGAGAGCAGTACTTC
TRBJ1-1 | 15 | NA | TRBV21-1 | NA | CASSRGQGWNTEAFF | TGTGCCAGCAGCCGAGGACAGGGATGGAACACTGAAGCTTTCTTT
TRBJ1-6 | 16 | NA | TRBV7-2 | NA | CASSLEAGRRNSPLHF | TGTGCCAGCAGCTTAGAGGCAGGGAGGCGGAATTCACCCCTCCACTTT
TRBJ2-7 | 13 | NA | TRBV29-1 | NA | CSVEGEQDYEQYF | TGCAGCGTTGAAGGGGAACAGGACTACGAGCAGTACTTC
TRBJ1-3 | 16 | once | TRBV4-2 | TRBD1 | CASSQVGTGVLNTIYF | TGTGCCAGCAGCCAAGTGGGGACAGGGGTCCTGAACACCATATATTTT
TRBJ1-5 | 16 | NA | TRBV6-5 | TRBD1 | CASSYGDRASNQPQHF | TGTGCCAGCAGTTACGGCGACAGGGCATCGAATCAGCCCCAGCATTTT
TRBJ1-3 | 14 | NA | TRBV7-2 | NA | CASSSSSSGNTIYF | TGTGCCAGCAGCTCCTCTTCCTCTGGAAACACCATATATTTT